This TCR beta chain was captured in a study of blood T cell repertoires in COVID-19. TCRdb's copy holds only in-frame clones and misses some; the assay was immunoSEQ multiplex PCR. The table has tens of thousands of clones, over 60% seen once. Between the trimmed V and J ends, which lost 1 base and 6 bases, there was a span of 13 bases. The length of the CDR3 is 14 residues. Looked up from germline, CDR1 is SGHAT and CDR2 is FQNNGV. The chain carries TRBV11-2 and TRBJ2-7; tentative D call: TRBD2 (5 bases). The receptor was isolated from a woman older than 75 with active or convalescent COVID-19. Sequences were obtained from peripheral blood. The CDR3 region is CASSLAAARGEQYF. The CDR3 DNA reads as TGTGCCAGCAGCTTAGCGGCAGCTCGGGGCGAGCAGTACTTC.